The 21 T cell receptor beta chains below were found in one sample sequenced in a study of blood T cell repertoires in COVID-19. Only in-frame clones appear in the TCRdb table, and some are missing; sequencing was by immunoSEQ multiplex PCR. This sample has approximately 200,000 clones, with about 81% found just once. The sample taken for sequencing was peripheral blood. The source is a woman older than 75 with COVID-19, enrolled during active disease.

The rearrangement links TRBV2 to TRBJ2-5; TRBD1 agrees at 8 bases. Germline V gives CDR1 SNHLY, CDR2 FYNNEI. With 5 bases clipped from V and 5 bases from J, the junction kept 10 bases outside the gene matches. The CDR3 spans 15 residues. The CDR3: CASSRWTGQGETQYF. The CDR3, as DNA: TGTGCCAGCAGTCGGTGGACAGGGCAGGGGGAGACCCAGTACTTC.

V gene TRBV28 combines with J gene TRBJ2-5; D unresolved. This CDR3 has 13 residues. Germline lookup yields CDR1 MDHEN and CDR2 SYDVKM. Trimming removed 5 bases from V and 1 base from J, with 8 bases in between. DNA of the CDR3: TGTGCCAGCAGTACCCCGGGCCAAGAGACCCAGTACTTC. Its translation is CASSTPGQETQYF.

The chain recombines TRBV6-1 with TRBJ2-2; TRBD2 matches at 10 bases. The length of the CDR3 is 16 residues. V gave up 4 bases and J gave up 2 bases; unmatched junction bases: 4. The germline V gene has CDR1 MNHNS and CDR2 SASEGT. CDR3 DNA sequence: TGTGCCAGCAGTGCGTGGACTAGCGGAAACACCGGGGAGCTGTTTTTT. This sequence encodes CASSAWTSGNTGELFF.

The chain combines TRBV5-1 with TRBJ2-1, with 8 bases aligning to TRBD1. V lost 4 bases, J lost 6 bases, and 12 bases stayed unmatched. Germline CDR1 is SGHRS and CDR2 is YFSETQ. The CDR3 is made up of 16 amino acids. The CDR3 region is CASSDIRDRRSNEQFF. CDR3 nucleotide sequence: TGCGCCAGCAGCGACATCCGGGACAGGCGGTCCAATGAGCAGTTCTTC. Filled out from reference TRBV5-1 and TRBJ2-1, the complete variable domain reads KAGVTQTPRYLIKTRGQQVTLSCSPISGHRSVSWYQQTPGQGLQFLFEYFSETQRNKGNFPGRFSGRQFSNSRSEMNVSTLELGDSALYLCASSDIRDRRSNEQFFGPGTRLTVL.

This clone was seen only a few times. The chain has TRBV10-3 and TRBJ1-4; D is unclear. Germline V gives CDR1 ENHRY, CDR2 SYGVKD. V gave up 3 bases and J gave up 5 bases, with 7 bases separating them. The length of the CDR3 is 13 residues. CDR3 in DNA: TGTGCCATCAGTGAACCTAGGAATGAAAAACTGTTTTTT. It yields the protein CAISEPRNEKLFF.

This clone appeared once. The rearrangement links TRBV14 to TRBJ2-1; TRBD2 aligns across 9 bases. Germline CDR1 and CDR2: SGHDN and FVKESK. CDR3 length equals 15 residues. The trim removed 2 bases at V and 1 base at J, leaving 0 bases unmatched. CDR3 sequence: CASSQTSGSYNEQFF. The CDR3 DNA follows: TGTGCCAGCAGCCAAACTAGCGGGTCCTACAATGAGCAGTTCTTC. Drawing the rest from reference TRBV14 and TRBJ2-1, the complete variable domain is EAGVTQFPSHSVIEKGQTVTLRCDPISGHDNLYWYRRVMGKEIKFLLHFVKESKQDESGMPNNRFLAERTGGTYSTLKVQPAELEDSGVYFCASSQTSGSYNEQFFGPGTRLTVL.

The chain has TRBV7-9 and TRBJ2-1; D is ambiguous. The CDR3 consists of 14 residues. The V end was cut by 5 bases, the J end by 0 bases, with 8 bases between. Germline loops: CDR1 SEHNR, CDR2 FQNEAQ (reference sequence). The chain's CDR3 is CASSIQRSYNEQFF. The CDR3 region has the DNA TGTGCCAGCAGCATTCAGCGCTCCTACAATGAGCAGTTCTTC.

V is TRBV11-2 and J is TRBJ2-3; TRBD1 aligns across 8 bases. CDR3 length: 15 amino acids. The germline V gene encodes CDR1 SGHAT and CDR2 FQNNGV. V shed 5 bases, J shed 2 bases, and the junction held 6 bases outside the gene matches. CDR3 nucleotides: TGTGCCAGCAGCGCGCAGGGACAGGACACAGATACGCAGTATTTT. Translating gives CASSAQGQDTDTQYF.

The CDR3 here is CASSIDRGGYGYTF. The DNA for the CDR3 is TGTGCCAGTAGTATTGATAGGGGTGGATATGGCTACACCTTC. The chain recombines TRBV19 with TRBJ1-2; TRBD1 is a possible D gene (5 bases). Per the germline V gene, CDR1 is LNHDA and CDR2 is SQIVND (reference sequence). Trimming shortened V by 3 bases and J by 5 bases, and 13 bases separated the two germline ends. The CDR3 loop spans 14 amino acids.

The rearrangement joins TRBV28 to TRBJ2-7, with 9 bases aligning to TRBD2. This CDR3 is 17 amino acids long. Trimming at V came to 2 bases and at J to 2 bases, leaving 10 bases not matched to a gene. In germline, CDR1 is MDHEN, CDR2 SYDVKM. CDR3 nucleotides: TGTGCCAGCAGTTTAGGGCTAGCGGGAATACTTACCTACGAGCAGTACTTC. This encodes CASSLGLAGILTYEQYF.

V and J are TRBV11-3 and TRBJ2-1; a weak D match, TRBD1 (5 bases). The germline V gene encodes CDR1 SGHNT and CDR2 YENEEA. The CDR3 length is 14 residues. V dropped 0 bases and J dropped 9 bases, with 12 bases sitting between them. DNA of the CDR3: TGTGCCAGCAGCTTAGATCCAGATAGGGGTGAGCAGTTCTTC. Its translation is CASSLDPDRGEQFF.

This chain links TRBV6-1 with TRBJ1-5; no definite D call. The CDR3 contains 13 residues. Trimming took off 2 bases at V and 4 bases at J, with 6 bases between the two ends. CDR1 and CDR2 from the germline V gene are MNHNS and SASEGT. CDR3 sequence (DNA): TGTGCCAGCAGTGAACAGGTGAATCAGCCCCAGCATTTT. This encodes CASSEQVNQPQHF.

The V and J genes are TRBV18 and TRBJ1-1, with 11 bases identical to TRBD1. CDR3 length: 15 residues. CDR1 KGHSH and CDR2 LQKENI come from the germline V gene. The V segment lost 4 bases and the J segment 3 bases; nucleotides outside the gene matches: 4. The CDR3: CASSHRDRGDTEAFF. The CDR3 coding sequence is TGTGCCAGCTCACACCGGGACAGGGGGGACACTGAAGCTTTCTTT.

The genes are TRBV6-2 or TRBV6-3 and TRBJ1-2, with TRBD1 matching 7 bases. J was trimmed by 5 bases and V by 2 bases; bases with no gene match: 5. The CDR3 has 14 amino acids. CDR1 and CDR2 (germline): MNHEY, SVGEGT. The CDR3 is CASSYGSRGYGYTF. The CDR3 nucleotides are TGTGCCAGCAGTTACGGGAGCAGGGGGTATGGCTACACCTTC.

The chain's CDR3 is CASTQFYQGDTEAFF. CDR3 in DNA: TGTGCCAGCACCCAGTTTTATCAAGGGGACACTGAAGCTTTCTTT. The chain has TRBV19 and TRBJ1-1; tentative D call: TRBD1 (5 bases). Deletions cut 9 bases from V and 3 bases from J, with 20 bases between. Germline lookup yields CDR1 LNHDA and CDR2 SQIVND (reference sequence). This CDR3 has 15 residues.

The V call is TRBV5-4, the J call TRBJ2-3; 7 bases align to TRBD2. V was pared by 4 bases and J by 1 base, with 3 bases of the junction left unmatched. There are 14 residues in the CDR3. Per germline, CDR1 SGHNT and CDR2 YYREEE (reference sequence). In DNA form, the CDR3 reads TGTGCCAGCAGCGGGGGGGGTCGCACAGATACGCAGTATTTT. This encodes CASSGGGRTDTQYF. Using reference TRBV5-4 and TRBJ2-3 for the parts outside the CDR3, the full variable domain is ETGVTQSPTHLIKTRGQQVTLRCSSQSGHNTVSWYQQALGQGPQFIFQYYREEENGRGNFPPRFSGLQFPNYSSELNVNALELDDSALYLCASSGGGRTDTQYFGPGTRLTVL.

The rearrangement joins TRBV7-9 to TRBJ2-5, with TRBD2 identical over 12 bases. The germline gives CDR1 SEHNR, CDR2 FQNEAQ (reference sequence). V was pared by 1 base and J by 5 bases, with 8 bases of the junction left unmatched. The CDR3 length is 17 residues. CDR3 protein: CASSLGALAGGFETQYF. The CDR3 region has the DNA TGTGCCAGCAGCTTAGGGGCCCTAGCGGGGGGGTTCGAGACCCAGTACTTC.

This chain links TRBV6-6 with TRBJ1-2, with 10 bases lining up with TRBD1. The CDR3 length is 16 residues. Trimming took 5 bases from V and 8 from J; bases not matched to a gene: 14. CDR1 and CDR2 from the germline V gene are MNHNY and SVGAGI (reference sequence). CDR3 region: CASSQNPDRGLEGYTF. DNA of the CDR3: TGTGCCAGCAGTCAAAACCCCGACAGGGGGCTAGAGGGCTACACCTTC.

The chain combines TRBV5-1 with TRBJ2-6; TRBD1 is a possible D gene (5 bases). The CDR3 has 16 amino acids. The germline V gene has CDR1 SGHRS and CDR2 YFSETQ. V was pared by 3 bases and J by 2 bases, with 12 bases between. The CDR3 reads CASSSQGGAGANVLTF. The CDR3 DNA reads as TGCGCCAGCAGCTCTCAGGGTGGGGCTGGGGCCAACGTCCTGACTTTC.

The chain combines TRBV23-1 with TRBJ2-1, with a possible D match to TRBD1 (6 bases). TRBV23-1 is flagged as an ORF with uncertain function. V was clipped by 6 bases and J by 4 bases, with 19 bases between them. The CDR3 runs to 16 residues. CDR3 amino acids: CASSHQGGTTYNEQFF. For the CDR3, the DNA is TGCGCCAGCAGCCATCAAGGTGGGACAACTTACAATGAGCAGTTCTTC.

The J gene is TRBJ2-5, the V gene TRBV20-1; D is undetermined. Trimming removed 4 bases at V and 2 bases at J, with 2 bases between. Germline V gene lookup returns CDR1 DFQATT and CDR2 SNEGSKA (reference sequence). The CDR3 totals 10 residues. The DNA of the CDR3 is TGCAGTGCTATACAAGAGACCCAGTACTTC. It encodes CSAIQETQYF.